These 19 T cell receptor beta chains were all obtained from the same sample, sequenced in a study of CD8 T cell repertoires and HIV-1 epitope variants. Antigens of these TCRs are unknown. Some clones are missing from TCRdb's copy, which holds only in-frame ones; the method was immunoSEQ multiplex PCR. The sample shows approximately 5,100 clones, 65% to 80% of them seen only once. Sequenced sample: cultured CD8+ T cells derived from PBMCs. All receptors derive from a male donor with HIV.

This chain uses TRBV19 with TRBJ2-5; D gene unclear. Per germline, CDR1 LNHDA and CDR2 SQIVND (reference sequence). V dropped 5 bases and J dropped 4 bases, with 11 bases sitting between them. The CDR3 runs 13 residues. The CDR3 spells CASSETVRETQYF. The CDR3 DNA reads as TGTGCCAGTAGTGAAACAGTCCGAGAGACCCAGTACTTC.

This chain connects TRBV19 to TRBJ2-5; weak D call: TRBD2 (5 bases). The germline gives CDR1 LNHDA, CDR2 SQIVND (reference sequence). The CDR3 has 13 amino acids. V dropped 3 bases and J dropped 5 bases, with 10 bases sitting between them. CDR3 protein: CASSIGRGETQYF. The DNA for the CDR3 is TGTGCCAGTAGTATTGGCAGAGGGGAGACCCAGTACTTC.

The CDR3 here is CASSSGLAVNEQFF. The DNA for the CDR3 is TGTGCCAGCAGTTCCGGACTAGCGGTCAATGAGCAGTTCTTC. This chain joins TRBV28 and TRBJ2-1; 10 positions match TRBD2. Germline V gene lookup returns CDR1 MDHEN and CDR2 SYDVKM. This CDR3 spans 14 amino acids. Losses at the gene ends were 4 bases for V and 6 bases for J; bases not matched to a gene: 3. Together with reference TRBV28 and TRBJ2-1, the CDR3 gives the full variable domain: DVKVTQSSRYLVKRTGEKVFLECVQDMDHENMFWYRQDPGLGLRLIYFSYDVKMKEKGDIPEGYSVSREKKERFSLILESASTNQTSMYLCASSSGLAVNEQFFGPGTRLTVL.

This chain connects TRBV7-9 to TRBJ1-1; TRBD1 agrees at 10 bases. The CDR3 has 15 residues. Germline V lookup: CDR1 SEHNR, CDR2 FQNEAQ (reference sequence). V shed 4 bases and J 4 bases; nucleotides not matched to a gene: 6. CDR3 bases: TGTGCCAGCAGCTCTCGGGACAGGGGACTCACTGAAGCTTTCTTT. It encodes CASSSRDRGLTEAFF.

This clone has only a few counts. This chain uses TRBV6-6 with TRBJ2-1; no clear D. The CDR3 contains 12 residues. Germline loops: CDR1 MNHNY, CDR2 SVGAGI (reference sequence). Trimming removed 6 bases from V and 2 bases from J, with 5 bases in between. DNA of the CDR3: TGTGCCAGCAGCCGACCCTACAATGAGCAGTTCTTC. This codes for CASSRPYNEQFF.

The CDR3 DNA follows: TGTGCCAGCTCCCCGGGACTAGCCGGGGCAGATACGCAGTATTTT. Translated: CASSPGLAGADTQYF. The chain is built from TRBV18 and TRBJ2-3; 9 bases fit TRBD2. CDR3 length equals 15 residues. Trimming took 6 bases from V and 4 from J; bases not matched to a gene: 8. Germline V gene lookup returns CDR1 KGHSH and CDR2 LQKENI.

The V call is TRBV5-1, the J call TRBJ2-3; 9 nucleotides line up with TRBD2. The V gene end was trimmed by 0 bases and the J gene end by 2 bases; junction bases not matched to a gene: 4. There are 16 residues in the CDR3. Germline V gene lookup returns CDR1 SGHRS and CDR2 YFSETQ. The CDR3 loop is CASSLGGLAYTDTQYF. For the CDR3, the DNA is TGCGCCAGCAGCTTGGGGGGACTAGCCTACACAGATACGCAGTATTTT.

DNA for the CDR3: TGTGCCAGCAGCCAATCAATCAGCTCCTACGAGCAGTACTTC. This sequence encodes CASSQSISSYEQYF. The chain is built from TRBV16 and TRBJ2-7; no firm D call. Germline loops: CDR1 KGHSY, CDR2 FQNENV. This CDR3 contains 14 residues. V lost 0 bases and J 0 bases, leaving 6 bases between the germline ends.

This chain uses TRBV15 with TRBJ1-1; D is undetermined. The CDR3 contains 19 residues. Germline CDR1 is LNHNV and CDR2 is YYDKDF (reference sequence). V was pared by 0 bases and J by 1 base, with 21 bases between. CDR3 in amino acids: CATSRDKVGMGTSNTEAFF. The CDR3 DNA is TGTGCCACCAGCAGAGACAAGGTCGGGATGGGAACGTCGAACACTGAAGCTTTCTTT.

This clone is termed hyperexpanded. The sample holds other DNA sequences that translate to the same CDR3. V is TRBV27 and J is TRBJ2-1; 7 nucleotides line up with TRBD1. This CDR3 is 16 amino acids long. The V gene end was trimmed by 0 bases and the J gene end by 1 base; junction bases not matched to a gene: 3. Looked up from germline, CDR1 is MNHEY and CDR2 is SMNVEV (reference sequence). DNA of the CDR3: TGTGCCAGCAGTTTATCACAGGGGATATCCTACAATGAGCAGTTCTTC. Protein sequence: CASSLSQGISYNEQFF.

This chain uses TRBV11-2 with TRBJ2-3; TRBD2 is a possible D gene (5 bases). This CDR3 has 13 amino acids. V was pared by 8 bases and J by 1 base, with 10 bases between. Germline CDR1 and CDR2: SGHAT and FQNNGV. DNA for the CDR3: TGTGCCAGCCGGCCCGGGGGCACAGATACGCAGTATTTT. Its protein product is CASRPGGTDTQYF.

The CDR3: CASSLGPGVGEDTQYF. The CDR3 bases are TGCGCCAGCAGCTTGGGGCCGGGAGTGGGAGAAGATACGCAGTATTTT. This chain joins TRBV5-1 and TRBJ2-3, with TRBD2 as a possible D gene (6 bases). Germline values: CDR1 SGHRS, CDR2 YFSETQ. CDR3 length equals 16 residues. V was shortened by 0 bases and J by 5 bases, with 16 bases between the two germline ends. The full variable domain, in which reference TRBV5-1 and TRBJ2-3 provide the parts outside the CDR3, is KAGVTQTPRYLIKTRGQQVTLSCSPISGHRSVSWYQQTPGQGLQFLFEYFSETQRNKGNFPGRFSGRQFSNSRSEMNVSTLELGDSALYLCASSLGPGVGEDTQYFGPGTRLTVL.

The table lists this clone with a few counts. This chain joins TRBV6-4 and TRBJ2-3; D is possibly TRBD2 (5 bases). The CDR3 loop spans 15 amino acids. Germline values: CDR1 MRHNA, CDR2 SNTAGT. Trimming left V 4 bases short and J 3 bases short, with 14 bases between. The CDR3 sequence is CASSGERAGTDTQYF. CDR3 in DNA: TGTGCCAGCAGTGGGGAGAGGGCCGGGACAGATACGCAGTATTTT.

The CDR3 is CASSLGTDYNEQFF. In DNA form, the CDR3 reads TGTGCCAGCAGCCTAGGGACGGACTACAATGAGCAGTTCTTC. The chain employs TRBV4-2 and TRBJ2-1; D tentatively fits TRBD1 or TRBD2 (5 bases each). Germline CDR1 and CDR2: LGHNA and YNFKEQ. The CDR3 sequence is 14 residues long. Trimming cost V 4 bases and J 3 bases, with 10 bases left between them.

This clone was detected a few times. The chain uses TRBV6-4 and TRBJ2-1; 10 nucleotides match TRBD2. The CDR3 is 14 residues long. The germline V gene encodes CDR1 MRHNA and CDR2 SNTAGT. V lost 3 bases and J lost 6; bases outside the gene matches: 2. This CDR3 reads CASSEAGGPNEQFF. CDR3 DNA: TGTGCCAGCAGTGAAGCGGGGGGGCCCAATGAGCAGTTCTTC.

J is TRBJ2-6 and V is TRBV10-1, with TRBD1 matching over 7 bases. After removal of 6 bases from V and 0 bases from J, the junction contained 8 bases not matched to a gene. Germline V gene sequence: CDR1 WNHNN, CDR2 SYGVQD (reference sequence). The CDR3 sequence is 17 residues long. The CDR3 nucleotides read TGCGCCAGCAGAACCGGGACAGCCTTCTCTGGGGCCAACGTCCTGACTTTC. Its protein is CASRTGTAFSGANVLTF.

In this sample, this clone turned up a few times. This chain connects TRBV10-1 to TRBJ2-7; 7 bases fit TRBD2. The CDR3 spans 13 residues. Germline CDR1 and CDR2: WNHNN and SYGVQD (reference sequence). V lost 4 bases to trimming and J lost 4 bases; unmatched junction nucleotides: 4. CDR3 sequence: CASSGDYFYEQYF. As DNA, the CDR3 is TGCGCCAGCAGTGGGGACTATTTTTACGAGCAGTACTTC.

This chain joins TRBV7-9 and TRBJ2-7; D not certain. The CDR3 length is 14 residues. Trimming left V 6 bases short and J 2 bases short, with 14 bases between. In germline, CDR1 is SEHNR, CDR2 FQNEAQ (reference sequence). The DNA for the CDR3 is TGTGCCAGCAGTTCAGATGTCTCGGCCTACGAGCAGTACTTC. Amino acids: CASSSDVSAYEQYF.

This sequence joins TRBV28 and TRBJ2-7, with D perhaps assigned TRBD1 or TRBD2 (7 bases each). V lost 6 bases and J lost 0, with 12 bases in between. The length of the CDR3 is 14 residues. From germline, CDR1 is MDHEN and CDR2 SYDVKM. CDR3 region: CASSPGGDSYEQYF. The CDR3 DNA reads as TGTGCCAGCAGCCCAGGGGGGGACTCCTACGAGCAGTACTTC.